This TCR beta chain comes out of a study of blood T cell repertoires in COVID-19. Study-wide context: The United States, Italy and Spain supplied acute and convalescent COVID-19 samples. The cDNA or gDNA used as material had been derived from T cells, B-cell-depleted T cells, or PBMCs.

The CDR3 loop spans 16 amino acids. Germline-derived CDR1 and CDR2 are MNHEY and SMNVEV (reference sequence). Trimming cost V 0 bases and J 7 bases, with 16 bases left between them. Original processing notes: Amplified reference gene primers provided the basis for estimating nucleated cell counts. Method: immunoSEQ multiplex PCR; TCRdb's copy keeps in-frame clones and lacks some. D and trimming were read from the DNA, whereas the V and J calls and clone size are those reported in that table. The table records over 100,000 clones, 84% of them present only once. The clonotype originates from an older woman with acute or convalescent COVID-19. V gene TRBV27 combines with J gene TRBJ1-5, with a possible D match to TRBD1 (6 bases). Sequencing was performed on peripheral blood. CDR3: CASSLSWGTQGQPQHF. DNA for the CDR3: TGTGCCAGCAGTTTATCGTGGGGGACACAAGGCCAGCCCCAGCATTTT.